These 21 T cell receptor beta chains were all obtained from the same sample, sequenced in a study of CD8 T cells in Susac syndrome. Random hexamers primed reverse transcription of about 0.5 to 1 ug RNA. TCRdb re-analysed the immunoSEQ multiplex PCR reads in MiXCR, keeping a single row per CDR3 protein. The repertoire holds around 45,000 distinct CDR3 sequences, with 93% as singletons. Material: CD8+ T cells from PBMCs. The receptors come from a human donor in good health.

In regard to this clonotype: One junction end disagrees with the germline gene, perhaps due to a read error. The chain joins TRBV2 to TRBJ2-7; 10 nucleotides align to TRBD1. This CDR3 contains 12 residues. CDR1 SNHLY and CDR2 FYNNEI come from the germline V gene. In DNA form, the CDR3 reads TGTGCCACCTTTTTTAATTCGGGACAGGGGCTCTTC. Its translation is CATFFNSGQGLF.

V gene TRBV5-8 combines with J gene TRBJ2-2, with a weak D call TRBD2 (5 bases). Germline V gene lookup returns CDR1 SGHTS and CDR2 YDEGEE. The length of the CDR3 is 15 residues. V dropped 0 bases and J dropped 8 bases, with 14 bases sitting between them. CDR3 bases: TGTGCCAGCAGCTTGGGGACTGAGCCGGGGGGGGAGCTGTTTTTT. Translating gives CASSLGTEPGGELFF.

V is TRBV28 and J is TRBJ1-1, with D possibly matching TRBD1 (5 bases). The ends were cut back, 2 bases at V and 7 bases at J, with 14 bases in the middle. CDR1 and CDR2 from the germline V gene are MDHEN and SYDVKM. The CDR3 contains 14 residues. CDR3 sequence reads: CASSLGGEDGEAFF. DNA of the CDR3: TGTGCCAGCAGTTTAGGGGGGGAAGACGGTGAAGCTTTCTTT.

CDR3 DNA: TGTGCCAGCAGCTTGTCTTCAGGCTCTGGGGCCAACGTCCTGACTTTC. Residues: CASSLSSGSGANVLTF. The rearrangement links TRBV7-9 to TRBJ2-6; D is undetermined. Trimming left V 3 bases short and J 0 bases short, with 9 bases between. The CDR3 has 16 residues. Germline loops: CDR1 SEHNR, CDR2 FQNEAQ (reference sequence).

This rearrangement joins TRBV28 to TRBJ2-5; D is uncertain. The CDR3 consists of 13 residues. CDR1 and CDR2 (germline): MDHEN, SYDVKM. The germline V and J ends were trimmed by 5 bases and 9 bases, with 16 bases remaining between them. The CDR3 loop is CASSPGWGGPQYF. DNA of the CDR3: TGTGCCAGCAGTCCAGGATGGGGTGGACCCCAGTACTTC.

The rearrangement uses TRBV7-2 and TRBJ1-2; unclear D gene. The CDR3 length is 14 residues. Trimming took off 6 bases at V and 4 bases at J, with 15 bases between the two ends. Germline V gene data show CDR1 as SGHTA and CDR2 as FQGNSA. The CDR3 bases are TGTGCCAGCAGGTCCCTGGGGAGCCCCTATGGCTACACCTTC. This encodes CASRSLGSPYGYTF. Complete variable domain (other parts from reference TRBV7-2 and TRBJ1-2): GAGVSQSPSNKVTEKGKDVELRCDPISGHTALYWYRQSLGQGLEFLIYFQGNSAPDKSGLPSDRFSAERTGGSVSTLTIQRTQQEDSAVYLCASRSLGSPYGYTFGSGTRLTVV.

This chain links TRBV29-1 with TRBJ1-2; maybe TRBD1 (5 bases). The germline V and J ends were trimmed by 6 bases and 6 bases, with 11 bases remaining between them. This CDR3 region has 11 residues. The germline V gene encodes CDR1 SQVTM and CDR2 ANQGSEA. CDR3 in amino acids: CSVRGGDGYTF. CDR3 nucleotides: TGCAGCGTCCGCGGGGGGGATGGCTACACCTTC. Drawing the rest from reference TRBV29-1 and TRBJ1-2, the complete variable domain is SAVISQKPSRDICQRGTSLTIQCQVDSQVTMMFWYRQQPGQSLTLIATANQGSEATYESGFVIDKFPISRPNLTFSTLTVSNMSPEDSSIYLCSVRGGDGYTFGSGTRLTVV.

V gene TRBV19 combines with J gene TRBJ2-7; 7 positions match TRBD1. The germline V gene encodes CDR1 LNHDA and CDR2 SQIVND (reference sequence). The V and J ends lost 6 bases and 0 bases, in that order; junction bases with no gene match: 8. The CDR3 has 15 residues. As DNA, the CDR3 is TGTGCCAGTAGCACATCGACAGGGAACTCCTACGAGCAGTACTTC. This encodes CASSTSTGNSYEQYF. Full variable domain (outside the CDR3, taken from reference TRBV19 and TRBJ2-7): DGGITQSPKYLFRKEGQNVTLSCEQNLNHDAMYWYRQDPGQGLRLIYYSQIVNDFQKGDIAEGYSVSREKKESFPLTVTSAQKNPTAFYLCASSTSTGNSYEQYFGPGTRLTVT.

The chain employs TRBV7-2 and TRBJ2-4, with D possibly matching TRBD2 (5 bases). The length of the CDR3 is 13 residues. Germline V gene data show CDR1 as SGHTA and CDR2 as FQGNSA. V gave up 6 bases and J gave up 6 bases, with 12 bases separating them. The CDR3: CASSLGRGNIQYF. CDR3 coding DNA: TGTGCCAGCAGTTTGGGTCGGGGAAACATTCAGTACTTC.

CDR3 in amino acids: CASSQETSGFYEQYF. The CDR3 DNA sequence: TGCGCCAGCAGCCAAGAAACTAGCGGGTTTTACGAGCAGTACTTC. This chain connects TRBV4-1 to TRBJ2-7; 9 bases line up with TRBD2. CDR1 and CDR2 from the germline V gene are MGHRA and YSYEKL. The V and J ends lost 0 bases and 4 bases, in that order; junction bases with no gene match: 4. The CDR3 covers 15 residues.

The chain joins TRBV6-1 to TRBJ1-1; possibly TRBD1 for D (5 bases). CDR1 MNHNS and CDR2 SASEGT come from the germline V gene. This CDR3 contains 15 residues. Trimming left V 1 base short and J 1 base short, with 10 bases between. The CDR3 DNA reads TGTGCCAGCAGTGAAGTACGAGGGACGAACACTGAAGCTTTCTTT. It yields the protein CASSEVRGTNTEAFF.

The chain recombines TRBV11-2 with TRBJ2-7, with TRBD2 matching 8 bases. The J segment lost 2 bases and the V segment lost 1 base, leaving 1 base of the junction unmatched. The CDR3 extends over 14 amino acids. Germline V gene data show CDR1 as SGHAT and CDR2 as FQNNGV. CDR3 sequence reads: CASSLAGLAYEQYF. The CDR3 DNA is TGTGCCAGCAGCTTAGCGGGACTAGCCTACGAGCAGTACTTC.

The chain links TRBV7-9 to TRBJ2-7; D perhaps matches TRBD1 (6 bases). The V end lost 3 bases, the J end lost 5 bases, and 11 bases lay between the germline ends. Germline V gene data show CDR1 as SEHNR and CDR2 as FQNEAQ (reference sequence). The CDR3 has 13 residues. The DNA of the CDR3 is TGTGCCAGCAGCTTGGACAGATCTCACGAGCAGTACTTC. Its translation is CASSLDRSHEQYF.

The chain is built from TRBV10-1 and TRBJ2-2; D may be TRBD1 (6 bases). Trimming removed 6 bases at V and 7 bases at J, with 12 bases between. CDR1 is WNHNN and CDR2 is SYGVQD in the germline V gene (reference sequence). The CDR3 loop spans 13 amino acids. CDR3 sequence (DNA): TGCGCCAGCAGGGAGACAGGTTTCGGGGAGCTGTTTTTT. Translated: CASRETGFGELFF.

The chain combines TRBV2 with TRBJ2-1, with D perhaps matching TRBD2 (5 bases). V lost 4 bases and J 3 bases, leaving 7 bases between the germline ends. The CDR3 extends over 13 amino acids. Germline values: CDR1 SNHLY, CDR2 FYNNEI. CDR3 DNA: TGTGCCAGCAGTGTGACTAACTACAATGAGCAGTTCTTC. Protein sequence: CASSVTNYNEQFF.

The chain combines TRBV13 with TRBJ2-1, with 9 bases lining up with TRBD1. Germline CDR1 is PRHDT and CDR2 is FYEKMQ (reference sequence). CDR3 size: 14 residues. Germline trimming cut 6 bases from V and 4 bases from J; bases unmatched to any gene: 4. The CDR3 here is CASRTGTGYNEQFF. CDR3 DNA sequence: TGTGCCAGCAGAACCGGGACAGGGTACAATGAGCAGTTCTTC.

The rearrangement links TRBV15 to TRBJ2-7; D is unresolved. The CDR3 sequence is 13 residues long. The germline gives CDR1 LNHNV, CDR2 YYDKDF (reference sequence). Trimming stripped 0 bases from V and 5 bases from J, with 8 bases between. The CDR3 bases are TGTGCCACCAGCAGAGATTTGGCGCACGAGCAGTACTTC. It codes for CATSRDLAHEQYF. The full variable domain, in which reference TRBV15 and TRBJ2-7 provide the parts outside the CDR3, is DAMVIQNPRYQVTQFGKPVTLSCSQTLNHNVMYWYQQKSSQAPKLLFHYYDKDFNNEADTPDNFQSRRPNTSFCFLDIRSPGLGDTAMYLCATSRDLAHEQYFGPGTRLTVT.

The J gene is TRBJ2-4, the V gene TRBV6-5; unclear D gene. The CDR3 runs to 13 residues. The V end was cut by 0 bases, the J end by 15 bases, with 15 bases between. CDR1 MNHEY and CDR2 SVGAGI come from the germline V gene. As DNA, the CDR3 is TGTGCCAGCAGTTACTCTTCGACAAGTTTGCGGTACTTC. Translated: CASSYSSTSLRYF.

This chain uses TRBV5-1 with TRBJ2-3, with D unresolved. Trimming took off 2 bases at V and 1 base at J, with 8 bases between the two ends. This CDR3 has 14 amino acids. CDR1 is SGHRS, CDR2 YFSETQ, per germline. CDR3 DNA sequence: TGCGCCAGCAGCTTAGAGATAGGCACAGATACGCAGTATTTT. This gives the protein CASSLEIGTDTQYF.

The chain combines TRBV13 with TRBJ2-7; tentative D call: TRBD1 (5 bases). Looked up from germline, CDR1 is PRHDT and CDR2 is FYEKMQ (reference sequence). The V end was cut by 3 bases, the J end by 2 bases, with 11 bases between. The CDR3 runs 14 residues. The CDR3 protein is CASSFRDRAYEQYF. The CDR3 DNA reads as TGTGCCAGCAGCTTCCGCGACAGAGCCTACGAGCAGTACTTC.

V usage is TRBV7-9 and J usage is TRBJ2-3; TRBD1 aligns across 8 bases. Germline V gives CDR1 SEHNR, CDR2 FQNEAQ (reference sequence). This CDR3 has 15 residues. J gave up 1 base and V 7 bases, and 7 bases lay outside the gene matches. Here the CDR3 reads CASTKTGEGTDTQYF. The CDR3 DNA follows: TGTGCCAGCACCAAGACAGGGGAGGGCACAGATACGCAGTATTTT.